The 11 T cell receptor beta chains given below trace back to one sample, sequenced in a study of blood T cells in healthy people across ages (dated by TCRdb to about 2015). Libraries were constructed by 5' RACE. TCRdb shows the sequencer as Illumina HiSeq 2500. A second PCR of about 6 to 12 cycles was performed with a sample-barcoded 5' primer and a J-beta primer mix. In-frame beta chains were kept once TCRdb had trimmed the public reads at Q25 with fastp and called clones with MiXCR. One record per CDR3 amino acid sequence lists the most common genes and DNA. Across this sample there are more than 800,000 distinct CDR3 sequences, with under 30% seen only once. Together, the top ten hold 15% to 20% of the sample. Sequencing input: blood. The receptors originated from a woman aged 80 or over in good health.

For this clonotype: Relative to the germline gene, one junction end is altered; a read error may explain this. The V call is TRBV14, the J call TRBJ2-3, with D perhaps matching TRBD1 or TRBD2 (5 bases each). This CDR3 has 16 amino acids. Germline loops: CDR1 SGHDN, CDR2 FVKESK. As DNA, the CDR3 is TGTGTCAGCAGCCAAGATAGGGGACGGATAGCAGATACGCAGTATTTT. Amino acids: CVSSQDRGRIADTQYF.

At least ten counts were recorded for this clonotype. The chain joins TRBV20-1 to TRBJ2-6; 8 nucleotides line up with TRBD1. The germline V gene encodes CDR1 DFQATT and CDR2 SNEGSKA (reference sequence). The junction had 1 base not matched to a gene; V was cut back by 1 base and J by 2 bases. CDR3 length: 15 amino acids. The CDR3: CSARVQGAGANVLTF. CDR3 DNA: TGCAGTGCTAGAGTACAGGGGGCTGGGGCCAACGTCCTGACTTTC.

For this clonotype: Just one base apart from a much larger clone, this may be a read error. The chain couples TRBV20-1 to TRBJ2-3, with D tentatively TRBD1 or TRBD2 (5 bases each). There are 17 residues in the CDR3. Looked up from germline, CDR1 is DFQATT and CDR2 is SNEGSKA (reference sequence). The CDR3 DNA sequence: TGCAGTGCTAGACGTCAAACAGGTGCCTCTAGCACAGGTACGCAGTATTTT. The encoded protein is CSARRQTGASSTGTQYF.

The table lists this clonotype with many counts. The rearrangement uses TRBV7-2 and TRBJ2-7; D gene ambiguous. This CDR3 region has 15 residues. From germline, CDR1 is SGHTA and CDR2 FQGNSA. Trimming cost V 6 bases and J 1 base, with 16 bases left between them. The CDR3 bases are TGTGCCAGCAGTTTTAGCCCGGTGGGATCCTACGAGCAGTACTTC. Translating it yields CASSFSPVGSYEQYF.

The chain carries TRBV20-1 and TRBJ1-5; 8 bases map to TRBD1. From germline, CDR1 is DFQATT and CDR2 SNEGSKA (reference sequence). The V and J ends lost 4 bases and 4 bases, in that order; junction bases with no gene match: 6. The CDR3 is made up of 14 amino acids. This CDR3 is CSATKQGGNQPQHF. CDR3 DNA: TGCAGTGCTACAAAACAGGGGGGGAATCAGCCCCAGCATTTT.

The CDR3 here is CASRVLERVGSPLHF. The CDR3 DNA reads as TGTGCCAGCAGGGTTCTGGAGAGGGTGGGTTCACCCCTCCACTTT. The chain is built from TRBV12-3 or TRBV12-4 and TRBJ1-6; no reliable D call. V was shortened by 6 bases and J by 9 bases, with 18 bases between the two germline ends. The CDR3 length is 15 residues.

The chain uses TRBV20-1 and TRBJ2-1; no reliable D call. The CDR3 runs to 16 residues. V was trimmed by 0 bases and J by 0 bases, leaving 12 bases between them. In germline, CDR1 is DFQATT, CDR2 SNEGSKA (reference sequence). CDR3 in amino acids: CSARDQGSRSYNEQFF. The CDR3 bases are TGCAGTGCTAGAGATCAAGGCTCCCGCTCCTACAATGAGCAGTTCTTC.

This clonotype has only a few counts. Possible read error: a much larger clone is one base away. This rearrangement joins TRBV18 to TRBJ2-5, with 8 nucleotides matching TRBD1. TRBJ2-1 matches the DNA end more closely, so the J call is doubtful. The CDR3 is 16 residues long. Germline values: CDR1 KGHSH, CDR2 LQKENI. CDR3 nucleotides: TGTGCCAGCTCACCACCCAGGGGGCGAGGGCAAGAGACCCAGTTCTTC. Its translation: CASSPPRGRGQETQFF.

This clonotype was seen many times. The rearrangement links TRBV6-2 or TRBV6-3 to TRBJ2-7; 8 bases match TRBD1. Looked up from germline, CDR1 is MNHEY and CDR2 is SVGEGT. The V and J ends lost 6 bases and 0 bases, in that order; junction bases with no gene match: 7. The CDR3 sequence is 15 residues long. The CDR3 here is CASRSGQGYSYEQYF. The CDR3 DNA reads TGTGCCAGCAGATCAGGACAGGGCTACTCCTACGAGCAGTACTTC.

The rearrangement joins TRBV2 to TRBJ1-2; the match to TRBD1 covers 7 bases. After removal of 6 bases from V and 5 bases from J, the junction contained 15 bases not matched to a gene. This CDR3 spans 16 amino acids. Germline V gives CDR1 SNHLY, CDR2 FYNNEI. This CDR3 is CASSDSLGGAGYGYTF. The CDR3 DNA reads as TGTGCCAGCAGCGATTCGCTAGGGGGCGCGGGATATGGCTACACCTTC.

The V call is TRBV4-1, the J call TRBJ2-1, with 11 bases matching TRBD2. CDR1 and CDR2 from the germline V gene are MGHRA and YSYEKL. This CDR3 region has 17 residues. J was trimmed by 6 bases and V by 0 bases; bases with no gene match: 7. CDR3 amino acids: CASSQERVAGGSNEQFF. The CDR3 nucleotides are TGCGCCAGCAGCCAAGAAAGGGTAGCGGGGGGGAGCAATGAGCAGTTCTTC.